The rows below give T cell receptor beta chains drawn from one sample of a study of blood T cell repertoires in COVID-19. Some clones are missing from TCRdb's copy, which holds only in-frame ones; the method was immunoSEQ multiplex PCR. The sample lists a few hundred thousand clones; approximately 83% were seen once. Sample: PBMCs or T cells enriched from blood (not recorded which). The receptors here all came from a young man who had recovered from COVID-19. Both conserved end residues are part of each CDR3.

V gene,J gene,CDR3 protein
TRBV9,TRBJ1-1,CASSVSLQNTEAFF
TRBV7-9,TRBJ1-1,CASSLATGGLPEAFF
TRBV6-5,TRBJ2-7,CASRDGTGGFHEQYF
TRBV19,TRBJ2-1,CASSTSGGAAEQFF
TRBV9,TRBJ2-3,CASSVAGSDTQYF
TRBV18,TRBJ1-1,CASSPMDRGSTEAFF
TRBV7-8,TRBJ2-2,CASLPGTGYTGELFF
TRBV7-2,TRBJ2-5,CASSLGSSGGTVETQYF
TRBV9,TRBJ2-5,CASSSRGQNQETQYF
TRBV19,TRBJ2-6,CASSGQGSSGANVLTF
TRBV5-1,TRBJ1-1,CASSLDGVTEAFF
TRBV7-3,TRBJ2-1,CASSPVGQGYNEQFF
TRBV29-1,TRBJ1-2,CSVVLAIGSGYTF
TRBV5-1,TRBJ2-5,CASSLAGGGGNQETQYF
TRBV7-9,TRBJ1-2,CASSLGGGYTF
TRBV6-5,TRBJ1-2,CASSIDRYGYTF
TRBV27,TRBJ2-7,CASSLVTGARVPLSYEQYF
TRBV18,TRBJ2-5,CASSTDIQGTETQYF
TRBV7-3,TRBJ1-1,CASSRTGHSEAFF
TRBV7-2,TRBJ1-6,CASSWEGTSSSPLHF
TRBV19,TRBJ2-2,CASSIDRTGEYTGELFF
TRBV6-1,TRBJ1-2,CASSGNMGSRGSGFIHGYTF
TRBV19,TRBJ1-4,CASRGHLNEKLFF
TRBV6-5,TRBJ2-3,CASSYRGYGTDTQYF
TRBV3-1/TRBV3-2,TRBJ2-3,CASRPGTPRSSTDTQYF
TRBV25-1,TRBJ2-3,CASRDVPTRGGTDTQYF
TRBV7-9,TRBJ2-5,CASSLARGNSETQYF
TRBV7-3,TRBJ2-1,CASSPTAPGYNEQFF
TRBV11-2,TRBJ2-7,CASSSRSGQGSGEQYF
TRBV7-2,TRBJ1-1,CASSSYREGTEAFF
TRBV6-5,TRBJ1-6,CASTGSTYNSPLHF
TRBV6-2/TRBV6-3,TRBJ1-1,CASSFGAGGSTEAFF
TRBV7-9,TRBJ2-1,CASSLEGVIDEQFF
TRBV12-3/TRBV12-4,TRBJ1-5,CASSLEGSGTQHF
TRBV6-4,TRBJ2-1,CASSDSKGRLGLNEQFF
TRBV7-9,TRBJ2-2,CASSYDTGELFF
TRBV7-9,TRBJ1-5,CASSLTVGTGSQPQHF
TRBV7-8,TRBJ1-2,CASSLSAGANYGYTF
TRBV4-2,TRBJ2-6,CASSKRDRISGANVLTF
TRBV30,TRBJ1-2,CAWSVEGRGYTF
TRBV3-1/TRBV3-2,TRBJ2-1,CASSQSINTYNEQFF
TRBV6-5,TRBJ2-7,CASGADFYEQYF